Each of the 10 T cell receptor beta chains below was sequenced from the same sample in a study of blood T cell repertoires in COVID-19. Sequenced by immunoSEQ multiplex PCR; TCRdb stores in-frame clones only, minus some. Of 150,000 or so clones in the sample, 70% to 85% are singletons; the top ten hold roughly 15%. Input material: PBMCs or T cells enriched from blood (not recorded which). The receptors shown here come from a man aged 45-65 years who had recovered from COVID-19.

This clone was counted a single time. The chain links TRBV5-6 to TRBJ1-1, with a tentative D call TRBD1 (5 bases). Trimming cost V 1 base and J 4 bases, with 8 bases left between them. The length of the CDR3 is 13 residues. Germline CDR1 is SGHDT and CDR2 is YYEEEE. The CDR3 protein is CASSLSGGTEAFF. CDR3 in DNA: TGTGCCAGCAGCTTGAGCGGGGGCACTGAAGCTTTCTTT.

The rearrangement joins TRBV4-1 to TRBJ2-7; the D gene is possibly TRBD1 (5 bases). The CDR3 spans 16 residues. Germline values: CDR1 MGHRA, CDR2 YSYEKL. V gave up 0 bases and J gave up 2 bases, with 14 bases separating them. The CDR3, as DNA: TGCGCCAGCAGCCAAGAGGCCAGGGCACTCGCCTACGAGCAGTACTTC. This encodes CASSQEARALAYEQYF.

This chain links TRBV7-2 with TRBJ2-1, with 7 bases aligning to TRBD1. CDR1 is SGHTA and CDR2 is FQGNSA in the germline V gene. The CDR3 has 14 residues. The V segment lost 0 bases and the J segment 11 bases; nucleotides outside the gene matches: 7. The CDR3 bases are TGTGCCAGCAGCTTAGCTTGGGCGACAGGGCAGCAGTTCTTC. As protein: CASSLAWATGQQFF. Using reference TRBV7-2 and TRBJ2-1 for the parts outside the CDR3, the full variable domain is GAGVSQSPSNKVTEKGKDVELRCDPISGHTALYWYRQSLGQGLEFLIYFQGNSAPDKSGLPSDRFSAERTGGSVSTLTIQRTQQEDSAVYLCASSLAWATGQQFFGPGTRLTVL.

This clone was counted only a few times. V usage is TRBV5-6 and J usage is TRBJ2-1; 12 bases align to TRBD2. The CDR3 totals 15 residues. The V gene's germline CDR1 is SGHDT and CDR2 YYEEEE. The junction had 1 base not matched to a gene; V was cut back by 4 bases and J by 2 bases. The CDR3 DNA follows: TGTGCCAGCAGCAGACTAGCGGGGGCCTACAATGAGCAGTTCTTC. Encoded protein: CASSRLAGAYNEQFF.

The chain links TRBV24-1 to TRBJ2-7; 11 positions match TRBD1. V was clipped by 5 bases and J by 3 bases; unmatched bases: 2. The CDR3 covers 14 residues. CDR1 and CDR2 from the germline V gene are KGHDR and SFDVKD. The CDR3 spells CATSVGTGGYEQYF. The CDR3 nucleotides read TGTGCCACCAGTGTTGGGACAGGGGGCTACGAGCAGTACTTC.

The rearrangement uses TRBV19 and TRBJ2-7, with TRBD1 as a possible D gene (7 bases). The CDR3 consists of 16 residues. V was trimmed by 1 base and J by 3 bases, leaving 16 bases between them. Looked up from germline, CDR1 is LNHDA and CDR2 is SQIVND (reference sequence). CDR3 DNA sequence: TGTGCCAGTAGTATAGGACAGGGCGTGGAGGGCTACGAGCAGTACTTC. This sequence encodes CASSIGQGVEGYEQYF.

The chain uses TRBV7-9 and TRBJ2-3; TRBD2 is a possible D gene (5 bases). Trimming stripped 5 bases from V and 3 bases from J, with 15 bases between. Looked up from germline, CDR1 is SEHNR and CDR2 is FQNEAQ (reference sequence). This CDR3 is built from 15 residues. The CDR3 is CASSAERTQTDTQYF. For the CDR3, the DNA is TGTGCCAGCAGCGCAGAGAGGACTCAAACAGATACGCAGTATTTT. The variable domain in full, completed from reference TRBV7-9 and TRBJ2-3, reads DTGVSQNPRHKITKRGQNVTFRCDPISEHNRLYWYRQTLGQGPEFLTYFQNEAQLEKSRLLSDRFSAERPKGSFSTLEIQRTEQGDSAMYLCASSAERTQTDTQYFGPGTRLTVL.

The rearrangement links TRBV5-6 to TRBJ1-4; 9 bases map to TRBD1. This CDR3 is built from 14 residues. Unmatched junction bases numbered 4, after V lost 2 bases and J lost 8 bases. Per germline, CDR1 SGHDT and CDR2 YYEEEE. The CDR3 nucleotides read TGTGCCAGCAGCTTACAGGGGGCGGAAGAAAAACTGTTTTTT. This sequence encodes CASSLQGAEEKLFF. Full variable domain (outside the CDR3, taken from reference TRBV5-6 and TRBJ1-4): DAGVTQSPTHLIKTRGQQVTLRCSPKSGHDTVSWYQQALGQGPQFIFQYYEEEERQRGNFPDRFSGHQFPNYSSELNVNALLLGDSALYLCASSLQGAEEKLFFGSGTQLSVL.

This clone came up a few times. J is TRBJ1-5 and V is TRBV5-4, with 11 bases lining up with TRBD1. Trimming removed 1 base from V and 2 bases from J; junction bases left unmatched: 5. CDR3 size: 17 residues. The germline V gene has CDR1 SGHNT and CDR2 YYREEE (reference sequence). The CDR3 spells CASSLWTGGRRNQPQHF. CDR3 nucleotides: TGTGCCAGCAGCTTGTGGACAGGGGGCCGGCGCAATCAGCCCCAGCATTTT.

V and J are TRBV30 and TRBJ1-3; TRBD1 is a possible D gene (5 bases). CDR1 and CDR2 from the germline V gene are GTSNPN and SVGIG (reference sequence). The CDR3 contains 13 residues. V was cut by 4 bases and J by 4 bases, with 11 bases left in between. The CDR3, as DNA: TGTGCCTGGAATGACAGAAACGGAAACACCATATATTTT. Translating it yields CAWNDRNGNTIYF.